The entry below describes one T cell receptor beta chain. These data are taken from a study of control samples from healthy donors and cancer patients. Sequencing was performed with immunoSEQ multiplex PCR; in TCRdb, only in-frame clones are kept and a portion is missing. The repertoire holds about 71,000 clones, with 89% as singletons. V was clipped by 4 bases and J by 0 bases, with 12 bases between them. Per the germline V gene, CDR1 is SNHLY and CDR2 is FYNNEI. The CDR3 is 16 amino acids. The chain employs TRBV2 and TRBJ1-4; TRBD1 might be the D (5 bases). The sample comprised PBMCs. This TCR derives from a man in his sixties with lung cancer. The CDR3 loop reads CASSAATGATNEKLFF. DNA for the CDR3: TGTGCCAGCAGTGCGGCTACAGGCGCAACTAATGAAAAACTGTTTTTT.